This TCR beta chain was identified in a study of Ad26.COV2.S vaccination and SARS-CoV-2 variants (dated by TCRdb to about 2021). Turning to the overall study: Vaccine-arm donors came from COV1001, a multicentre, randomized, double-blind, placebo-controlled phase I-IIa trial of Ad26.COV2.S in healthy adults. Trial participants were randomized into five groups of five: low-dose or high-dose Ad26.COV2.S given once or twice, or placebo on both occasions. Investigators remained blinded to trial group allocation during experiments and outcome assessment. Ad26.COV2.S was given intramuscularly at 5x10^10 or 1x10^11 viral particles, as a single shot or as two shots 56 days apart. The TCR-sequenced set comprised around 30 samples: approximately 20 Ad26.COV2.S vaccine recipients, 5 placebo recipients and 8 SARS-CoV-2 convalescent individuals. TCRbeta repertoire sequencing was used to assess the specificity and breadth of SARS-CoV-2-reactive T cell receptors after Ad26.COV2.S vaccination. Overall study outcomes, separate from this receptor: Spike-specific TCR breadth was higher in Ad26.COV2.S recipients than in placebo recipients (P = 0.0014). The study lacked the statistical power to compare responses across vaccine doses or regimens. According to the authors, total T cell responses may have been underestimated by the TCR breadth and depth analyses. Vaccine and placebo recipients had similar non-spike TCR breadth, a finding consistent with the vaccine containing only spike. Substantial breadth of spike-specific CD8+ and CD4+ T cell responses was reported after vaccination.

TCRbeta CDR3 regions were sequenced with the immunoSEQ Assay. After extraction, genomic DNA underwent amplification by bias-controlled multiplex PCR, followed by high-throughput sequencing. Per the original workflow: Collapsing and filtering of sequences were performed to quantify the absolute abundance of each unique TCRbeta CDR3 region. T cell fraction was estimated by normalizing TCRbeta template counts to usable DNA, with usable DNA measured through amplification of reference genes found in all nucleated cells. Repertoire TCRs were annotated as SARS-CoV-2-specific when V gene, CDR3 amino acid sequence and J gene were exactly matched to a known reactive TCR set. The reference SARS-CoV-2 TCR set was derived from MIRA and filtered for enrichment in COVID-19-positive ImmuneCODE repertoires, a step that removed public or cross-reactive TCRs. Using the MIRA antigens, annotated TCRs were further analysed by specific ORF or by position within an ORF. Depth was the summed frequency of annotated unique rearrangements, while breadth was defined as annotated unique rearrangements over total unique productive rearrangements. Two-sided Wilcoxon rank-sum tests were applied when comparing TCR breadth between groups. The table comes from immuneACCESS by way of TCRdb, which keeps in-frame sequences with V and J called. Part of the clones is missing from these tables; in studies checked, under half for an unresolved V gene and the rest for unknown reasons. The V and J calls and the clone size are those of that table, but D and trimming were determined from the DNA. The sample yields 250,000 to 300,000 clones; around 87% were counted once. Around 3.5% of the sample is taken by the ten largest.

Including cysteine and phenylalanine, the CDR3 has 16 amino acids. The only DNA kept is the CDR3, 48 bases in frame from the first base. The germline V gene supplies CDR1 ENHRY and CDR2 SYGVKD. V trim: 6 bases; J trim: 4 bases; unmatched bases: 7. Comments on this clone: What antigen it recognizes has not been identified. Base quality data are lacking; no much larger clone is found one base away.

The sample's treatment or condition label, decoded: some 20 received Ad26.COV2.S at low or high dose, single or two shots; roughly 5 received placebo; per-sample allocation not given. For vaccine and placebo recipients, repertoires were sequenced using samples collected on day 63 after the first injection. Between 29 July and 7 August 2020, Cohort 1b enrolled 20 to 30 adults aged 18-55 years at one site in Boston, USA. As a vaccine, Ad26.COV2.S was a replication-incompetent adenovirus type 26 vector that expressed a prefusion-stabilized SARS-CoV-2 spike protein derived from the original Wuhan strain.

The sequence is built from TRBV10-3 and TRBJ2-1; TRBD2 fits 12 bases in the junction. The specimen comprised peripheral blood, sampled in a trial of Ad26.COV2.S vaccine versus placebo. The receptor was isolated from a person between 18 and 65 years old who received the Ad26.COV2.S COVID-19 vaccine or a placebo. The sequenced DNA: TGTGCCATCAGCGCCCTAGCGGGAGGGCCTTACAATGAGCAGTTCTTC. Translated, it gives CAISALAGGPYNEQFF.